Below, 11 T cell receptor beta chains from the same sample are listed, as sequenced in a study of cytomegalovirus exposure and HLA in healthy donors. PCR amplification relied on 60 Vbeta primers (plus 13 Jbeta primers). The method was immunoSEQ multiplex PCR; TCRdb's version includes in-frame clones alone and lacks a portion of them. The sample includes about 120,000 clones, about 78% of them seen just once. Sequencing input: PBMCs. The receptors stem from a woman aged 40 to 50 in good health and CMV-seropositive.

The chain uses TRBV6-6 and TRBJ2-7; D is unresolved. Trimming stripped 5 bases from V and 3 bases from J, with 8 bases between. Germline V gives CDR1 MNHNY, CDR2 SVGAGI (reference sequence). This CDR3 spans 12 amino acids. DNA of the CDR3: TGTGCCAGCAGTCCTTATAGCTACGAGCAGTACTTC. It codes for CASSPYSYEQYF.

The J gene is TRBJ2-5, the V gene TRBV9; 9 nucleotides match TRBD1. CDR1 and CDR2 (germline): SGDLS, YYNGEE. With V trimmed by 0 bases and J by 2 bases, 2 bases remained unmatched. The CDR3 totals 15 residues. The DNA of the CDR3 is TGTGCCAGCAGCGTAGTGGGACAGGGACAAGAGACCCAGTACTTC. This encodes CASSVVGQGQETQYF.

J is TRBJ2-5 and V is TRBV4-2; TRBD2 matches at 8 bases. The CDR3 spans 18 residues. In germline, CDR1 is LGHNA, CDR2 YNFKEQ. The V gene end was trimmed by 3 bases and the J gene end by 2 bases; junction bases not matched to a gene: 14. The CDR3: CASSQGSVGSGDQETQYF. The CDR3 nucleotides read TGTGCCAGCAGCCAGGGTTCCGTCGGTAGCGGGGATCAAGAGACCCAGTACTTC.

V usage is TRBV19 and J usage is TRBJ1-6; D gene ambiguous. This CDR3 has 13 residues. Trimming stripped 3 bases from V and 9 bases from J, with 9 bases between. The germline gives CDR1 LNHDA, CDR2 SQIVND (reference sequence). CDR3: CASSIDGRSPLHF. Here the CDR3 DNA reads TGTGCCAGTAGTATTGATGGGCGTTCACCCCTCCACTTT.

DNA of the CDR3: TGTGCCAGCAGTGATACAGTGGGGCGTCCAGATACGCAGTATTTT. Its protein is CASSDTVGRPDTQYF. The V gene is TRBV6-1, the J gene TRBJ2-3, with a weak D call TRBD1 (5 bases). The CDR3 covers 15 residues. V was clipped by 3 bases and J by 4 bases, with 14 bases between them. Per the germline V gene, CDR1 is MNHNS and CDR2 is SASEGT.

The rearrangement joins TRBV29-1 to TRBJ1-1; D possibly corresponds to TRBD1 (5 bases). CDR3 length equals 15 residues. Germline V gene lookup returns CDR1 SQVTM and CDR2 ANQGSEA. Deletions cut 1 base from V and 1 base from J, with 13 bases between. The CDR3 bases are TGCAGCGTTGAAGGGGGGGGTGGCTGGAACACTGAAGCTTTCTTT. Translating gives CSVEGGGGWNTEAFF.

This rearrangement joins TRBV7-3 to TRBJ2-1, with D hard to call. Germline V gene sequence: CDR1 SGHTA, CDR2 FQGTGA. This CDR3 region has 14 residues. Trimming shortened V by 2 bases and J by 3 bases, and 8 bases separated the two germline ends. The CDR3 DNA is TGTGCCAGCAGCTTACGTCCGAGCTACAATGAGCAGTTCTTC. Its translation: CASSLRPSYNEQFF.

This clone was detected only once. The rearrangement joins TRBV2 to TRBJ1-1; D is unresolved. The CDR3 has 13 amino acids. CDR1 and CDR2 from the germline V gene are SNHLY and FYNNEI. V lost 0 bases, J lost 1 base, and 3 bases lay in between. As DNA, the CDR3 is TGTGCCAGCAGTGAAGCCAAGAACACTGAAGCTTTCTTT. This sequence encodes CASSEAKNTEAFF.

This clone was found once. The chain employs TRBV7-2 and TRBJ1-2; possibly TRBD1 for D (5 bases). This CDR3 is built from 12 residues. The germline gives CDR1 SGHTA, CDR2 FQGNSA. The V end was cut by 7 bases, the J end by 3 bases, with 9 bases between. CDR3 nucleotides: TGTGCCAGCAAGGCGGGGGACTATGGCTACACCTTC. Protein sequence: CASKAGDYGYTF.

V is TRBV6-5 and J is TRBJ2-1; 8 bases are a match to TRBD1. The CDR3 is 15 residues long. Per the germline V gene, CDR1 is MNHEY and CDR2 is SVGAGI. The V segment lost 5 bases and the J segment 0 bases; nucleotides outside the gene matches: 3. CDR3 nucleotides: TGTGCCAGCAGTCCCGGACAGGGCTCCTACAATGAGCAGTTCTTC. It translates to CASSPGQGSYNEQFF.

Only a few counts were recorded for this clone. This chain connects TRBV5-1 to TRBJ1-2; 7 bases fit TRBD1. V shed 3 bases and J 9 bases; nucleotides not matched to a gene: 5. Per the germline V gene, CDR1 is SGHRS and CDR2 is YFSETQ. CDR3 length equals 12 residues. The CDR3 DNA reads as TGCGCCAGCAGCTCCGACAGGGCGAGCTACACCTTC. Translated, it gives CASSSDRASYTF.